This T cell receptor beta chain was profiled in a study of T-cell memory formation after mild COVID-19. The CDR3 is 11 residues long. With 5 bases removed from V and 11 bases from J, the gap between germline ends came to 13 bases. Germline V gene data show CDR1 as DFQATT and CDR2 as SNEGSKA (reference sequence). 5'RACE with constant-segment primers built TCRalpha and TCRbeta cDNA libraries with UMIs. MiXCR, run by TCRdb on the 5' RACE reads, gives a single entry per CDR3 protein. The sample consists of fewer than 350,000 distinct CDR3 sequences, roughly 13% of them appearing once. Sequencing used PBMCs or a T cell subset sorted from them (not recorded which). The receptor comes from a man between 18 and 29 years old who had mild COVID-19 (a few samples of this study predate the infection). Cell type and time point are not known. The rearrangement links TRBV20-1 to TRBJ2-1; the D is unclear. CDR3 DNA: TGCAGTGCTGCAGACCCCAGTCAGCAGTTCTTC. Its translation is CSAADPSQQFF.